A selection of T cell receptor beta chains follows, all from one sample in a study of blood T cell repertoires in COVID-19. Some clones are missing from TCRdb's copy, which holds only in-frame ones; the method was immunoSEQ multiplex PCR. The sample holds under 300,000 clones; 85% to 90% are singletons and the top ten take approximately 9%. The sample consisted of PBMCs or T cells enriched from blood (not recorded which). All receptors come from a man aged 40-49 years who had recovered from COVID-19. Each CDR3 is given with its conserved first and last residue. Each record gives: CDR3 DNA, CDR3 protein, V gene, J gene, clone size, D gene. A D gene is named only where the DNA matches it firmly. The size entry is marked missing in some rows and otherwise reads once, few, many or a size class.

TGTGCCATCAGTGCTAGTGGGAACAGGATAAACTATGGCTACACCTTC	CAISASGNRINYGYTF	TRBV10-3	TRBJ1-2	NA	NA
TGTGCCAGCAGCTCGGGATCAAGCGTCCGAGAGACCCAGTACTTC	CASSSGSSVRETQYF	TRBV7-3	TRBJ2-5	NA	NA
TGTGCCAGCAGACCTAGACAGGCGAACACCGGGGAGCTGTTTTTT	CASRPRQANTGELFF	TRBV27	TRBJ2-2	NA	NA
TGTGCCAGCAGCTTACCAGGGCAAGGTTCACCCCTCCACTTT	CASSLPGQGSPLHF	TRBV7-9	TRBJ1-6	NA	NA
TGTGCCAGCAGCCAAGATTTCGGGACTCTCCAAGAGACCCAGTACTTC	CASSQDFGTLQETQYF	TRBV4-2	TRBJ2-5	NA	NA
TGCGCCAGCAGCTCGGGACTAGCCCAACCCGTGTCCCAGTACTTC	CASSSGLAQPVSQYF	TRBV5-1	TRBJ2-5	NA	TRBD2
TGTGCTAGTGGTTTGTCGGTGGTCCCCTCCTACAATGAGCAGTTCTTC	CASGLSVVPSYNEQFF	TRBV12-5	TRBJ2-1	NA	NA
TGTGCCAGCAGTGTCTCCGGGACAGGGGCTACCTACTCCTACGAGCAGTACTTC	CASSVSGTGATYSYEQYF	TRBV2	TRBJ2-7	once	TRBD1
TGTGCCAGCAGCTTAGACAGGGGGCCCGGAAACACCATATATTTT	CASSLDRGPGNTIYF	TRBV7-2	TRBJ1-3	NA	TRBD1
TGTGCCAGCTGGGACAAGACTAGCGGGAGAGTCACCTACGAGCAGTACTTC	CASWDKTSGRVTYEQYF	TRBV21-1	TRBJ2-7	NA	NA
TGTGCCAGCAGTTTTGAATACAGATCAACAACTAATGAAAAACTGTTTTTT	CASSFEYRSTTNEKLFF	TRBV28	TRBJ1-4	NA	NA
TGTGCCAGCAGCTTACCCAGCGGGGGGCGCCTCACAGATACGCAGTATTTT	CASSLPSGGRLTDTQYF	TRBV5-4	TRBJ2-3	NA	TRBD2
TGTGCCAGCAGCCAAGAGGGACAGGGGGCGCTTGGGGCCAACGTCCTGACTTTC	CASSQEGQGALGANVLTF	TRBV3-1/TRBV3-2	TRBJ2-6	NA	TRBD1
TGCGCCAGCAGCGCAATGACAGAGGACACTGAAGCTTTCTTT	CASSAMTEDTEAFF	TRBV5-1	TRBJ1-1	NA	NA
TGTGCCAGCTCCCCATCCGCAGGTTACAATGAGCAGTTCTTC	CASSPSAGYNEQFF	TRBV18	TRBJ2-1	once	NA
TGTGCCAGTAGGCCGGGACAGGTGGGTGAGCAGTACTTC	CASRPGQVGEQYF	TRBV19	TRBJ2-7	NA	TRBD1
TGCGCCAGCAGCCAAGATGGGGCAGGGCCCTACGAGCAGTACTTC	CASSQDGAGPYEQYF	TRBV4-1	TRBJ2-7	NA	NA
TGCGCCAGCAGTGTCCGGGACAGGGTGGATGAGCAGTACTTC	CASSVRDRVDEQYF	TRBV10-2	TRBJ2-7	NA	TRBD1
TGTGCCAGCAGCCCAAGCACAGGGGGGTGGGAGACCCAGTACTTC	CASSPSTGGWETQYF	TRBV7-6	TRBJ2-5	NA	TRBD1
TGTGCCAGCAGCCTACAGGTTCCCGGGAACACTGAAGCTTTCTTT	CASSLQVPGNTEAFF	TRBV5-4	TRBJ1-1	NA	NA
TGTGCCAGCAGCGTCTCTAGCACAGATACGCAGTATTTT	CASSVSSTDTQYF	TRBV7-9	TRBJ2-3	NA	NA
TGTGCCAGCAGCCAAAGCGGACAGGTGCTGAACTATGGCTACACCTTC	CASSQSGQVLNYGYTF	TRBV3-1/TRBV3-2	TRBJ1-2	NA	TRBD1
TGCGCCAGCAGCCAAGGGACAGGGTCTGGAAACACCATATATTTT	CASSQGTGSGNTIYF	TRBV4-3	TRBJ1-3	NA	TRBD1
TGTGCCAGTAGTGGGCCCGGGACAGGGATGGGAGATACGCAGTATTTT	CASSGPGTGMGDTQYF	TRBV19	TRBJ2-3	NA	TRBD1
TGTGCCAGTAGTATAGATCTTGGTAGCGGGTCGGAGACCCAGTACTTC	CASSIDLGSGSETQYF	TRBV19	TRBJ2-5	NA	TRBD2
TGTGCCAGCAGTTACGGGGCAGGGGCCCCGAACACTGAAGCTTTCTTT	CASSYGAGAPNTEAFF	TRBV6-2/TRBV6-3	TRBJ1-1	NA	NA
TGTGCCAGCAGCCTCGGGACAGGGAACCTTTTGGGCGAAAAACTGTTTTTT	CASSLGTGNLLGEKLFF	TRBV5-4	TRBJ1-4	NA	TRBD1
TGTGCCAGCAGCCAATTGCCGCCAGGGCATAATCAGCCCCAGCATTTT	CASSQLPPGHNQPQHF	TRBV3-1/TRBV3-2	TRBJ1-5	NA	NA
TGTGCCAGCAGCGTATCAGCGGGGGCCTACAATGAGCAGTTCTTC	CASSVSAGAYNEQFF	TRBV9	TRBJ2-1	NA	TRBD2
TGTGCCTGGAGTGGACAGGCCTATGGCTACACCTTC	CAWSGQAYGYTF	TRBV30	TRBJ1-2	NA	NA